One and the same sample provided the 27 T cell receptor beta chains below, sequenced in a study of blood T cells in healthy people across ages. A second PCR, run for about 6 to 11 cycles, used a sample-barcoded 5' primer plus a J-beta primer mix. Via MiXCR, TCRdb re-called the 5' RACE reads, giving one row per CDR3 protein. The sample includes around 870,000 distinct CDR3 sequences, 29% of them seen just once. The source material was blood. The receptor source for this set is an elderly woman in good health.

This clonotype was observed a few times. A much larger clonotype is one base distant, so this may be a read error. The V call is TRBV5-1, the J call TRBJ2-6; D might be TRBD1 (6 bases). CDR3 size: 16 residues. Germline assignment: CDR1 SGHRS and CDR2 YFSETQ. CDR3 amino acids: CASSFNGGSGANVRTF. CDR3 nucleotides: TGCGCCAGCAGCTTCAATGGGGGCTCTGGGGCCAACGTCCGGACTTTC.

This clonotype has more than one count but fewer than ten. The chain carries TRBV7-9 and TRBJ2-2; no reliable D call. Germline CDR1 SEHNR, CDR2 FQNEAQ (reference sequence). The length of the CDR3 is 14 residues. V was clipped by 1 base and J by 4 bases, with 7 bases between them. As DNA, the CDR3 is TGTGCCAGCAGCTTAGGCCACCCCACCGGGGAGCTGTTTTTT. Translated: CASSLGHPTGELFF. Based on the CDR3 plus reference TRBV7-9 and TRBJ2-2, the full variable domain is DTGVSQNPRHKITKRGQNVTFRCDPISEHNRLYWYRQTLGQGPEFLTYFQNEAQLEKSRLLSDRFSAERPKGSFSTLEIQRTEQGDSAMYLCASSLGHPTGELFFGEGSRLTVL.

In this sample, this clonotype turned up many times. This chain links TRBV5-1 with TRBJ2-1, with TRBD1 as a possible D gene (6 bases). This CDR3 is built from 15 residues. CDR1 and CDR2 from the germline V gene are SGHRS and YFSETQ. V gave up 4 bases and J gave up 9 bases, with 20 bases separating them. The CDR3 loop is CASSQGGPSSSEQFF. The CDR3 nucleotides read TGCGCCAGCAGCCAAGGGGGACCGTCATCGAGTGAGCAGTTCTTC.

Many counts were recorded for this clonotype. This chain links TRBV20-1 with TRBJ2-5; D gene uncertain. CDR1 DFQATT and CDR2 SNEGSKA come from the germline V gene (reference sequence). The CDR3 has 9 amino acids. The germline V and J ends were trimmed by 0 bases and 7 bases, with 0 bases remaining between them. CDR3 amino acids: CSARETQYF. The CDR3 DNA reads TGCAGTGCTAGAGAGACCCAGTACTTC.

This clonotype was counted once. Given a much more abundant clone one base away, this may be a read error. The CDR3 DNA reads TGTGCCATTTTCCTATCCTGGGGGCTAGCTAACAATGAGCAGTTCTTC. Translation: CAIFLSWGLANNEQFF. The V gene is TRBV10-3, the J gene TRBJ2-1; TRBD1 is a possible D gene (6 bases). V shed 9 bases and J shed 5 bases, with 23 bases lying between them. Looked up from germline, CDR1 is ENHRY and CDR2 is SYGVKD. The CDR3 spans 16 residues.

This clonotype has a count of ten or more. The V gene is TRBV12-3 or TRBV12-4, the J gene TRBJ2-5; 7 positions agree with TRBD2. The CDR3 has 16 amino acids. J lost 2 bases, V lost 1 base, and 7 bases had no gene match. The CDR3 reads CASSLVLADPQETQYF. CDR3 sequence (DNA): TGTGCCAGCAGTTTAGTTCTAGCGGACCCGCAAGAGACCCAGTACTTC.

This rearrangement joins TRBV6-5 to TRBJ1-2; 7 nucleotides match TRBD1. With V trimmed by 7 bases and J by 3 bases, 11 bases remained unmatched. The CDR3 sequence is 15 residues long. Germline assignment: CDR1 MNHEY and CDR2 SVGAGI. Written as DNA, the CDR3 is TGTGCCAGCACCCAGCGTGGACAGGCCCACTATGGCTACACCTTC. This sequence encodes CASTQRGQAHYGYTF.

About this clonotype itself: A much bigger clone sits one base away, suggesting this may be a read error. The chain combines TRBV20-1 with TRBJ2-3, with D perhaps given as TRBD1 or TRBD2 (6 bases each). This CDR3 is 14 amino acids long. Trimming took off 1 base at V and 8 bases at J, with 16 bases between the two ends. Per germline, CDR1 DFQATT and CDR2 SNEGSKA (reference sequence). CDR3 DNA sequence: TGCAGTGCTAGAGTGTTCGGGGGCGGAAGTACGCAGTATTTT. Protein: CSARVFGGGSTQYF.

The rearrangement uses TRBV7-2 and TRBJ2-2; D unclear. Germline CDR1 and CDR2: SGHTA and FQGNSA. The CDR3 is 15 residues long. With 1 base removed from V and 1 base from J, the gap between germline ends came to 7 bases. CDR3 protein: CASSLGWGNTGELFF. CDR3 in DNA: TGTGCCAGCAGCTTAGGGTGGGGGAACACCGGGGAGCTGTTTTTT.

The rearrangement links TRBV5-1 to TRBJ2-5; D is uncertain. Trimming removed 4 bases from V and 0 bases from J, with 16 bases in between. This CDR3 contains 16 residues. Germline CDR1 is SGHRS and CDR2 is YFSETQ. The CDR3 nucleotides read TGCGCCAGCAGCCATGCTTCTCATACTGACCAAGAGACCCAGTACTTC. Its translation is CASSHASHTDQETQYF.

The chain is built from TRBV29-1 and TRBJ1-4; D is undetermined. The V gene lost 4 bases and the J gene lost 5 bases, with 11 bases spanning the gap. The CDR3 is made up of 13 amino acids. Germline-derived CDR1 and CDR2 are SQVTM and ANQGSEA. The CDR3 protein is CSVGGGNNEKLFF. The CDR3 region has the DNA TGCAGCGTTGGAGGAGGGAACAATGAAAAACTGTTTTTT.

In this sample, this clonotype turned up many times. The chain has TRBV7-9 and TRBJ2-7; D unresolved. Trimming removed 1 base from V and 0 bases from J, with 7 bases in between. The CDR3 has 14 residues. CDR1 and CDR2 from the germline V gene are SEHNR and FQNEAQ (reference sequence). This CDR3 reads CASSLDPISYEQYF. The CDR3 DNA follows: TGTGCCAGCAGCTTAGATCCGATCTCCTACGAGCAGTACTTC.

Remarks on this clonotype: This may stem from a read error, because a much larger clone lies one nucleotide away. This chain links TRBV29-1 with TRBJ2-3; TRBD1 or TRBD2 may be the D gene (5 bases each). The V end was cut by 6 bases, the J end by 4 bases, with 11 bases between. This CDR3 comprises 12 residues. Germline values: CDR1 SQVTM, CDR2 ANQGSEA. This CDR3 is CSVGDRADTQYF. DNA for the CDR3: TGCAGCGTGGGGGACCGCGCAGATACGCAGTATTTT.

This clonotype was counted many times. This rearrangement joins TRBV12-3 or TRBV12-4 to TRBJ1-5; D gene unclear. V was pared by 5 bases and J by 4 bases, with 12 bases between. The CDR3 is 14 residues long. CDR3 sequence: CASSLLAANQPQHF. Written as DNA, the CDR3 is TGTGCCAGCAGTCTCTTGGCGGCGAATCAGCCCCAGCATTTT.

This clonotype was seen once. This chain connects TRBV18 to TRBJ2-3; D gene unclear. Germline V gene sequence: CDR1 KGHSH, CDR2 LQKENI. The CDR3 spans 12 residues. Trimming pared 7 bases from V and 5 bases from J, leaving 10 bases between. Here the CDR3 DNA reads TGTGCCAGCTACCCCGGAGTAGATACGCAGTATTTT. It encodes CASYPGVDTQYF.

The gene calls are TRBV12-3 or TRBV12-4 and TRBJ2-3; 8 positions agree with TRBD2. J was trimmed by 8 bases and V by 2 bases; bases with no gene match: 6. The CDR3 is made up of 14 amino acids. Here the CDR3 DNA reads TGTGCCAGCAGTTTATCCGGGGGGGGCGGTACGCAGTATTTT. It codes for CASSLSGGGGTQYF.

This clonotype was observed a handful of times. The chain carries TRBV19 and TRBJ1-2, with a weak D call TRBD1 (6 bases). Germline assignment: CDR1 LNHDA and CDR2 SQIVND (reference sequence). Trimming removed 1 base from V and 2 bases from J, with 8 bases in between. The CDR3 is 14 amino acids. The CDR3 loop reads CASSIGQDNYGYTF. Here the CDR3 DNA reads TGTGCCAGTAGTATAGGACAGGACAACTATGGCTACACCTTC.

Turning to this clonotype: A much bigger clone sits one base away, suggesting this may be a read error. This chain joins TRBV5-1 and TRBJ2-3, with 8 positions matching TRBD2. Germline V gene lookup returns CDR1 SGHRS and CDR2 YFSETQ. Trimming took 4 bases from V and 4 from J; bases not matched to a gene: 17. This CDR3 is 18 amino acids long. CDR3 sequence: CASSPGVVAGTSADTQYF. DNA of the CDR3: TGCGCCAGCAGCCCTGGCGTGGTAGCGGGGACTTCAGCAGATACGCAGTATTTT.

With regard to this clonotype: Sequence at one end of the junction differs from germline and may be a read error. The chain links TRBV12-3 or TRBV12-4 to TRBJ2-3; 7 positions match TRBD1. The CDR3 is 16 amino acids. The CDR3 protein is CASSPRQGARTDAQYF. DNA of the CDR3: TGTGCCAGCAGTCCACGACAGGGAGCCAGAACAGATGCGCAGTATTTT.

Points on this clonotype: This may stem from a read error, because a much larger clone lies one nucleotide away. This chain joins TRBV6-2 or TRBV6-3 and TRBJ2-1; 9 bases fit TRBD1. The trim removed 11 bases at V and 7 bases at J, leaving 15 bases unmatched. CDR3 length: 15 residues. The germline V gene encodes CDR1 MNHEY and CDR2 SVGEGT. The CDR3 is CACRTGVPGPNEQFF. Written as DNA, the CDR3 is TGTGCCTGCCGGACAGGGGTCCCGGGACCTAATGAGCAGTTCTTC.

The sample holds many counts of this clonotype. This could be a read error, since a much larger clone is one nucleotide away. The chain is built from TRBV20-1 and TRBJ2-3; 13 bases are a match to TRBD2. Germline V gene data show CDR1 as DFQATT and CDR2 as SNEGSKA (reference sequence). This CDR3 comprises 15 residues. CDR3 in amino acids: CSASWTSGSTYTQYF. The CDR3 coding sequence is TGCAGTGCTAGCTGGACTAGCGGGAGCACATATACGCAGTATTTT.

This clonotype was seen ten or more times. V is TRBV7-9 and J is TRBJ2-1; D might be TRBD1 (6 bases). CDR1 is SEHNR and CDR2 is FQNEAQ in the germline V gene (reference sequence). V was cut by 4 bases and J by 4 bases, with 14 bases left in between. There are 15 residues in the CDR3. The CDR3 loop reads CASSSGHLVYNEQFF. The CDR3 coding sequence is TGTGCCAGCAGCTCGGGACACCTCGTATACAATGAGCAGTTCTTC.

This clonotype was counted at least ten times. This chain uses TRBV6-2 or TRBV6-3 with TRBJ2-1; a possible D gene is TRBD1 (6 bases). Germline CDR1 is MNHEY and CDR2 is SVGEGT. The CDR3 sequence is 12 residues long. V was clipped by 5 bases and J by 12 bases, with 14 bases between them. The chain's CDR3 is CASSDREGGQFF. The DNA of the CDR3 is TGTGCCAGCAGTGACCGTGAAGGGGGGCAGTTCTTC.

This clonotype was seen a few times. The chain has TRBV11-2 and TRBJ1-1; 12 bases agree with TRBD1. Germline lookup yields CDR1 SGHAT and CDR2 FQNNGV. J gave up 5 bases and V 1 base, and 8 bases lay outside the gene matches. This CDR3 region has 17 residues. The CDR3 region is CASSLGFGTGGSTEAFF. The CDR3 region has the DNA TGTGCCAGCAGCTTAGGCTTTGGGACAGGGGGCTCTACTGAAGCTTTCTTT.

The chain joins TRBV15 to TRBJ1-2; 7 bases are a match to TRBD1. The CDR3 consists of 17 residues. The V and J ends lost 3 bases and 5 bases, in that order; junction bases with no gene match: 15. Germline CDR1 and CDR2: LNHNV and YYDKDF (reference sequence). CDR3 protein: CATSSNPQAGGAYGYTF. In nucleotides, the CDR3 is TGTGCCACCAGCAGTAACCCCCAGGCAGGGGGTGCTTATGGCTACACCTTC.

This clonotype was counted many times. The chain links TRBV19 to TRBJ2-6; the D gene is possibly TRBD2 (6 bases). V lost 7 bases and J 0 bases, leaving 22 bases between the germline ends. This CDR3 region has 19 residues. Germline CDR1 reads LNHDA; CDR2 reads SQIVND (reference sequence). CDR3 nucleotide sequence: TGTGCCAGTACCCCGACCCCGGGACTTCTAAACTCTGGGGCCAACGTCCTGACTTTC. Its protein product is CASTPTPGLLNSGANVLTF.

The gene calls are TRBV7-9 and TRBJ1-1; no reliable D call. This CDR3 has 15 amino acids. Germline loops: CDR1 SEHNR, CDR2 FQNEAQ (reference sequence). V was clipped by 1 base and J by 3 bases, with 12 bases between them. CDR3 in amino acids: CASSLDPGRDTEAFF. DNA for the CDR3: TGTGCCAGCAGCTTAGATCCGGGGAGGGACACTGAAGCTTTCTTT.